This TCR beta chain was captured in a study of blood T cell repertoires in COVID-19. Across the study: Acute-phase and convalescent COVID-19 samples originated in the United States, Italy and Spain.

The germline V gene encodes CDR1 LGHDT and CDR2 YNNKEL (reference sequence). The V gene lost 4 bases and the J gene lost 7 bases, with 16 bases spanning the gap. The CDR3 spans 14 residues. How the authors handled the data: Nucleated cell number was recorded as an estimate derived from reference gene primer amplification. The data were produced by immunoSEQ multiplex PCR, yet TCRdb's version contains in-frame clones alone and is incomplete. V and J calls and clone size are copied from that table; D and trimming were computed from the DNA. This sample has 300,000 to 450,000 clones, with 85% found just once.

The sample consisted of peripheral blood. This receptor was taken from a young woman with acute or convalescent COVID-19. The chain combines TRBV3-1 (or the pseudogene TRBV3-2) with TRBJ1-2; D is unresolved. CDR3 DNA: TGTGCCAGCAGCCGAGAGGGAGTGGGTGGTGGCTACACCTTC. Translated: CASSREGVGGGYTF.